Listed here are 20 T cell receptor beta chains from one sample, sequenced in a study of T cells in localized non-small cell lung cancer. Data came from immunoSEQ multiplex PCR; TCRdb stores just in-frame clones and leaves some out. The data show almost 30,000 clones, about 88% seen once. This sample comprised peripheral blood, obtained before any cancer treatment. Source of these receptors: a female donor at least 60 years old with stage III squamous cell lung carcinoma.

The chain combines TRBV10-3 with TRBJ2-5, with TRBD1 matching over 8 bases. The CDR3 has 17 amino acids. The V gene end was trimmed by 6 bases and the J gene end by 4 bases; junction bases not matched to a gene: 16. Germline lookup yields CDR1 ENHRY and CDR2 SYGVKD. CDR3 in DNA: TGTGCCATCAGCGTGGGACAGGATGAACGAGCCCGAGAGACCCAGTACTTC. Translated: CAISVGQDERARETQYF.

The V gene is TRBV2, the J gene TRBJ2-1; 8 bases are a match to TRBD2. From germline, CDR1 is SNHLY and CDR2 FYNNEI. The CDR3 is made up of 15 amino acids. V lost 1 base, J lost 9 bases, and 8 bases stayed unmatched. CDR3 in amino acids: CASSEVGLGFSEQFF. The CDR3 DNA reads as TGTGCCAGCAGTGAAGTGGGACTAGGGTTCAGTGAGCAGTTCTTC. The variable domain in full, with the rest retrieved from reference TRBV2 and TRBJ2-1, is EPEVTQTPSHQVTQMGQEVILRCVPISNHLYFYWYRQILGQKVEFLVSFYNNEISEKSEIFDDQFSVERPDGSNFTLKIRSTKLEDSAMYFCASSEVGLGFSEQFFGPGTRLTVL.

The chain links TRBV4-1 to TRBJ2-2, with D perhaps matching TRBD2 (6 bases). Germline V CDR1 and CDR2: MGHRA, YSYEKL. The CDR3 totals 17 residues. V was cut by 3 bases and J by 1 base, with 15 bases left in between. CDR3 nucleotide sequence: TGCGCCAGCAGCCAGGAGGGGTCGGGGTGGAACACCGGGGAGCTGTTTTTT. Residues: CASSQEGSGWNTGELFF.

This chain uses TRBV2 with TRBJ2-3, with D possibly being TRBD2 (5 bases). CDR1 and CDR2 from the germline V gene are SNHLY and FYNNEI. Trimming removed 10 bases from V and 3 bases from J, with 14 bases in between. The CDR3 covers 13 residues. CDR3 DNA: TGTGCCACCGGGAAAATGGGGACAGATACGCAGTATTTT. Translating it yields CATGKMGTDTQYF.

The chain carries TRBV28 and TRBJ1-4, with TRBD1 as a possible D gene (5 bases). Germline CDR1 and CDR2: MDHEN and SYDVKM. The CDR3 extends over 14 amino acids. Trimming left V 5 bases short and J 4 bases short, with 11 bases between. The CDR3 protein is CASSPPGYNEKLFF. The DNA for the CDR3 is TGTGCCAGCAGTCCGCCAGGGTATAATGAAAAACTGTTTTTT.

The gene calls are TRBV28 and TRBJ2-1; 9 nucleotides agree with TRBD2. V lost 1 base to trimming and J lost 2 bases; unmatched junction nucleotides: 3. The CDR3 spans 16 residues. The germline V gene encodes CDR1 MDHEN and CDR2 SYDVKM. For the CDR3, the DNA is TGTGCCAGCAGTTTATTTGCGGGGGGGCCCTACAATGAGCAGTTCTTC. Its protein product is CASSLFAGGPYNEQFF.

This chain links TRBV5-5 with TRBJ2-5; D is unresolved. V dropped 0 bases and J dropped 5 bases, with 14 bases sitting between them. Germline V lookup: CDR1 SGHKS, CDR2 YYEKEE (reference sequence). The CDR3 extends over 15 amino acids. The CDR3 region is CASSLDPNFEETQYF. The CDR3 bases are TGTGCCAGCAGCTTGGATCCCAATTTCGAGGAGACCCAGTACTTC.

The chain employs TRBV13 and TRBJ2-5; weak D call: TRBD1 (6 bases). Germline CDR1 and CDR2: PRHDT and FYEKMQ (reference sequence). V lost 5 bases to trimming and J lost 5 bases, with 15 bases between them. CDR3 length: 14 amino acids. The CDR3 sequence is CASSRRQVLETQYF. The CDR3 DNA follows: TGTGCCAGCAGCCGCAGACAGGTCCTGGAGACCCAGTACTTC.

The chain links TRBV9 to TRBJ1-3; 7 bases align to TRBD1. The CDR3 extends over 16 amino acids. Germline loops: CDR1 SGDLS, CDR2 YYNGEE. The J segment lost 2 bases and the V segment lost 3 bases, leaving 8 bases of the junction unmatched. CDR3 sequence (DNA): TGTGCCAGCAGCGCTCAAAACAGGGGCCCTGGAAACACCATATATTTT. It is translated as CASSAQNRGPGNTIYF.

This chain uses TRBV7-8 with TRBJ2-3; D may be TRBD1 (6 bases). This CDR3 region has 16 residues. Trimming removed 5 bases from V and 0 bases from J, with 15 bases in between. Germline V gene data show CDR1 as SGHVS and CDR2 as FQNEAQ. CDR3 bases: TGTGCCAGCAGCGGGCCCGGGACACCGAGCACAGATACGCAGTATTTT. This encodes CASSGPGTPSTDTQYF.

The chain has TRBV25-1 and TRBJ2-3; 11 nucleotides line up with TRBD2. CDR3 length equals 15 residues. Germline V lookup: CDR1 MGHDK, CDR2 SYGVNS. Trimming took 5 bases from V and 2 from J; bases not matched to a gene: 3. The CDR3 region has the DNA TGTGCCAGCAGTAATAGCGGGGGGGCCACAGATACGCAGTATTTT. Protein sequence: CASSNSGGATDTQYF.

V usage is TRBV7-2 and J usage is TRBJ2-3; D gene uncertain. CDR3 length: 15 residues. Trimming took off 3 bases at V and 2 bases at J, with 12 bases between the two ends. In germline, CDR1 is SGHTA, CDR2 FQGNSA. The CDR3 sequence: CASSFAPVPTDTQYF. The CDR3, as DNA: TGTGCCAGCAGCTTCGCCCCGGTCCCCACAGATACGCAGTATTTT.

The CDR3 protein is CSVVQTTEAFF. The CDR3 DNA follows: TGCAGCGTTGTCCAAACCACTGAAGCTTTCTTT. J is TRBJ1-1 and V is TRBV29-1, with D uncertain. V dropped 4 bases and J dropped 4 bases, with 7 bases sitting between them. CDR1 SQVTM and CDR2 ANQGSEA come from the germline V gene. This CDR3 contains 11 residues.

The CDR3 nucleotides read TGTGCCAGCAGCTGGGAGGGCAGGACGGTAGGAACCGGGGAGCTGTTTTTT. This encodes CASSWEGRTVGTGELFF. The chain has TRBV11-2 and TRBJ2-2; TRBD2 matches at 7 bases. The V gene end was trimmed by 4 bases and the J gene end by 5 bases; junction bases not matched to a gene: 13. The germline V gene encodes CDR1 SGHAT and CDR2 FQNNGV. The length of the CDR3 is 17 residues.

The chain links TRBV19 to TRBJ1-3, with D tentatively TRBD1 (5 bases). Germline CDR1 and CDR2: LNHDA and SQIVND (reference sequence). Trimming stripped 9 bases from V and 3 bases from J, with 15 bases between. CDR3 length: 14 amino acids. The CDR3 coding sequence is TGTGCCAGCCGAATAGACAGTTATGGAAACACCATATATTTT. It translates to CASRIDSYGNTIYF.

The V call is TRBV4-3, the J call TRBJ2-7; TRBD1 agrees at 7 bases. CDR1 is LGHNA and CDR2 is YSLEER in the germline V gene. There are 13 residues in the CDR3. Trimming removed 6 bases from V and 3 bases from J; junction bases left unmatched: 5. The CDR3 reads CASSQNRGYEQYF. The DNA for the CDR3 is TGCGCCAGCAGTCAGAACAGGGGCTACGAGCAGTACTTC.

The sample holds one count of this clone. The rearrangement uses TRBV15 and TRBJ1-5, with D tentatively TRBD1 (5 bases). The CDR3 spans 14 residues. Per germline, CDR1 LNHNV and CDR2 YYDKDF (reference sequence). V lost 4 bases and J lost 0, with 7 bases in between. CDR3 bases: TGTGCCACCAGCATCAGGGATAGCAATCAGCCCCAGCATTTT. It encodes CATSIRDSNQPQHF.

This rearrangement joins TRBV6-5 to TRBJ2-2; D might be TRBD1 or TRBD2, each matching 5 bases. Germline V lookup: CDR1 MNHEY, CDR2 SVGAGI. V was cut by 6 bases and J by 3 bases, with 11 bases left in between. The CDR3 is 14 residues long. Here the CDR3 reads CASRRGQHTGELFF. The CDR3 coding sequence is TGTGCCAGCAGGAGGGGTCAGCACACCGGGGAGCTGTTTTTT.

This chain connects TRBV18 to TRBJ2-7; TRBD2 aligns across 7 bases. Germline-derived CDR1 and CDR2 are KGHSH and LQKENI. This CDR3 contains 14 residues. Trimming took 3 bases from V and 5 from J; bases not matched to a gene: 7. CDR3 sequence (DNA): TGTGCCAGCTCACCCCTACGCGGGAGCGACGAGCAGTACTTC. Residues: CASSPLRGSDEQYF. Drawing the rest from reference TRBV18 and TRBJ2-7, the complete variable domain is NAGVMQNPRHLVRRRGQEARLRCSPMKGHSHVYWYRQLPEEGLKFMVYLQKENIIDESGMPKERFSAEFPKEGPSILRIQQVVRGDSAAYFCASSPLRGSDEQYFGPGTRLTVT.

The rearrangement links TRBV19 to TRBJ2-7, with D uncertain. CDR1 is LNHDA and CDR2 is SQIVND in the germline V gene (reference sequence). V shed 5 bases and J shed 0 bases, with 17 bases lying between them. This CDR3 spans 16 amino acids. The CDR3 is CASSPRGRVNSYEQYF. The CDR3 region has the DNA TGTGCCAGTAGTCCTCGCGGAAGGGTTAACTCCTACGAGCAGTACTTC.